What follows are 29 T cell receptor beta chains derived from one specimen sequenced in a study of cytomegalovirus exposure and HLA in healthy donors. Produced via immunoSEQ multiplex PCR; TCRdb's table is partial and in-frame only. Counted here are approximately 160,000 clones, roughly 84% occurring once; the ten biggest clones make up around 9.6%. Specimen: PBMCs. The receptors originated from a man in his thirties or forties in good health and CMV-seropositive.

The chain combines TRBV4-3 with TRBJ1-1, with no clear D. The V gene lost 1 base and the J gene lost 2 bases, with 11 bases spanning the gap. CDR3 length: 15 amino acids. CDR1 and CDR2 from the germline V gene are LGHNA and YSLEER. The CDR3 is CASSQGREFNTEAFF. CDR3 in DNA: TGCGCCAGCAGCCAAGGGAGAGAGTTTAACACTGAAGCTTTCTTT.

The chain has TRBV7-2 and TRBJ2-3; 10 bases line up with TRBD2. The CDR3 has 16 amino acids. CDR1 SGHTA and CDR2 FQGNSA come from the germline V gene. Germline trimming cut 5 bases from V and 1 base from J; bases unmatched to any gene: 6. In DNA form, the CDR3 reads TGTGCCAGCAGCCCTCTAGCGGGGGTGGGCACAGATACGCAGTATTTT. It yields the protein CASSPLAGVGTDTQYF.

This clone has ten or more counts. V is TRBV7-9 and J is TRBJ2-1; 14 nucleotides agree with TRBD2. Germline assignment: CDR1 SEHNR and CDR2 FQNEAQ (reference sequence). J was trimmed by 2 bases and V by 5 bases; bases with no gene match: 5. The CDR3 is made up of 17 amino acids. The CDR3 region is CASSDPTSGRAYNEQFF. The CDR3 DNA reads TGTGCCAGCAGCGATCCGACTAGCGGGAGGGCCTACAATGAGCAGTTCTTC.

Comment on this clone: The germline gene is not matched at one end of the junction; a read error may be the cause. The rearrangement uses TRBV6-1 and TRBJ2-7, with D maybe TRBD2 (5 bases). This CDR3 is 11 amino acids long. CDR1 is MNHNS and CDR2 is SASEGT in the germline V gene. CDR3 in DNA: TGTGCCAGCAGTGAAGCGGCTGCGAGGGACTTC. Its protein is CASSEAAARDF.

The sample holds one count of this clone. The chain links TRBV29-1 to TRBJ1-2; no clear D gene. Germline V CDR1 and CDR2: SQVTM, ANQGSEA. This CDR3 contains 12 residues. Trimming left V 2 bases short and J 4 bases short, with 8 bases between. Here the CDR3 reads CSVEYGGYGYTF. DNA for the CDR3: TGCAGCGTTGAATATGGAGGCTATGGCTACACCTTC.

The chain uses TRBV4-3 and TRBJ2-5, with 9 nucleotides matching TRBD1. The CDR3 is 16 amino acids. Unmatched junction bases numbered 9, after V lost 3 bases and J lost 4 bases. The germline V gene encodes CDR1 LGHNA and CDR2 YSLEER. The CDR3 loop is CASSQEVGTGRETQYF. The CDR3 bases are TGCGCCAGCAGCCAGGAAGTGGGGACAGGGAGAGAGACCCAGTACTTC.

The rearrangement joins TRBV5-6 to TRBJ2-3; 9 nucleotides align to TRBD1. The J segment lost 4 bases and the V segment lost 5 bases, leaving 2 bases of the junction unmatched. The CDR3 is 13 amino acids. From germline, CDR1 is SGHDT and CDR2 YYEEEE. The chain's CDR3 is CASRWTGADTQYF. In DNA, the CDR3 is TGTGCCAGCAGGTGGACAGGGGCAGATACGCAGTATTTT.

This clone came up a few times. The J gene is TRBJ2-1, the V gene TRBV19; the D gene is possibly TRBD1 (7 bases). The V end lost 2 bases, the J end lost 15 bases, and 17 bases lay between the germline ends. This CDR3 is built from 13 residues. Germline lookup yields CDR1 LNHDA and CDR2 SQIVND (reference sequence). The CDR3 reads CASSISLRDSWFF. In nucleotides, the CDR3 is TGTGCCAGTAGTATAAGTCTGCGGGACAGTTGGTTCTTC.

This chain connects TRBV5-1 to TRBJ2-7; tentatively, D is TRBD1 (7 bases). This CDR3 spans 14 amino acids. CDR1 and CDR2 (germline): SGHRS, YFSETQ. Trimming removed 5 bases at V and 3 bases at J, with 15 bases between. This CDR3 is CASSPGGTVYEQYF. The CDR3 nucleotides are TGCGCCAGCAGTCCAGGGGGGACTGTCTACGAGCAGTACTTC.

The chain has TRBV27 and TRBJ2-6; D is possibly TRBD1 (6 bases). This CDR3 contains 15 residues. The V end lost 3 bases, the J end lost 2 bases, and 8 bases lay between the germline ends. CDR1 and CDR2 (germline): MNHEY, SMNVEV (reference sequence). The CDR3 DNA reads TGTGCCAGCAGTTTCGGACAGCCTGGGGCCAACGTCCTGACTTTC. It codes for CASSFGQPGANVLTF.

V and J are TRBV9 and TRBJ2-7, with a possible D match to TRBD1 (6 bases). This CDR3 contains 14 residues. Germline V gene data show CDR1 as SGDLS and CDR2 as YYNGEE. V was clipped by 0 bases and J by 2 bases, with 9 bases between them. As DNA, the CDR3 is TGTGCCAGCAGCGTAGGGGGGCAGACCTACGAGCAGTACTTC. Its translation is CASSVGGQTYEQYF.

The chain carries TRBV5-3 and TRBJ1-1; D is uncertain. TRBV5-3 is reported as an ORF; its role is uncertain. V shed 4 bases and J shed 1 base, with 14 bases lying between them. The CDR3 extends over 15 amino acids. CDR3 in amino acids: CARSLEEHTNTEAFF. CDR3 bases: TGTGCCAGAAGCCTCGAGGAACATACGAACACTGAAGCTTTCTTT.

V and J are TRBV7-2 and TRBJ2-5; TRBD2 aligns across 10 bases. The germline V gene encodes CDR1 SGHTA and CDR2 FQGNSA. Trimming removed 5 bases from V and 5 bases from J; junction bases left unmatched: 8. This CDR3 is built from 15 residues. The chain's CDR3 is CASSPLAGGGETQYF. The DNA for the CDR3 is TGTGCCAGCAGCCCTTTAGCGGGGGGAGGGGAGACCCAGTACTTC.

The genes are TRBV5-8 and TRBJ2-5; D gene unclear. The V end was cut by 1 base, the J end by 3 bases, with 10 bases between. Germline V lookup: CDR1 SGHTS, CDR2 YDEGEE. The CDR3 contains 14 residues. The CDR3 sequence is CASSLFLFKETQYF. The DNA of the CDR3 is TGTGCCAGCAGCTTGTTCCTGTTTAAAGAGACCCAGTACTTC.

V gene TRBV30 combines with J gene TRBJ1-2; tentative D call: TRBD1 (5 bases). Trimming left V 0 bases short and J 7 bases short, with 12 bases between. CDR1 is GTSNPN and CDR2 is SVGIG in the germline V gene (reference sequence). The length of the CDR3 is 13 residues. In DNA, the CDR3 is TGTGCCTGGAGTGTTTTGGAGGGGTCTGGCTACACCTTC. Residues: CAWSVLEGSGYTF.

V usage is TRBV5-6 and J usage is TRBJ2-1; 10 nucleotides match TRBD1. Germline lookup yields CDR1 SGHDT and CDR2 YYEEEE. Unmatched junction bases numbered 3, after V lost 3 bases and J lost 0 bases. This CDR3 is built from 16 residues. CDR3 nucleotides: TGTGCCAGCAGCTCCCGGGACAGGGGCTCCTACAATGAGCAGTTCTTC. Protein sequence: CASSSRDRGSYNEQFF.

The chain is built from TRBV27 and TRBJ1-4, with D perhaps matching TRBD1 (5 bases). The V gene's germline CDR1 is MNHEY and CDR2 SMNVEV (reference sequence). V shed 5 bases and J shed 5 bases, with 18 bases lying between them. The CDR3 loop spans 16 amino acids. The CDR3 sequence is CASSKSLGHINEKLFF. CDR3 DNA: TGTGCCAGCAGTAAGTCCCTCGGACATATAAATGAAAAACTGTTTTTT.

This chain links TRBV29-1 with TRBJ2-1; maybe TRBD2 (6 bases). CDR3 length: 16 amino acids. V lost 5 bases to trimming and J lost 7 bases, with 24 bases between them. The germline V gene has CDR1 SQVTM and CDR2 ANQGSEA. CDR3 in amino acids: CSVRGGAGASGNEQFF. CDR3 coding DNA: TGCAGCGTTCGGGGAGGAGCGGGTGCGTCCGGGAATGAGCAGTTCTTC.

J is TRBJ2-1 and V is TRBV9, with TRBD2 identical over 13 bases. The length of the CDR3 is 16 residues. V lost 4 bases and J lost 7; bases outside the gene matches: 8. Germline V gene data show CDR1 as SGDLS and CDR2 as YYNGEE. The CDR3: CASSPGTSGVGNEQFF. In nucleotides, the CDR3 is TGTGCCAGCAGCCCCGGGACTAGCGGGGTGGGGAATGAGCAGTTCTTC.

This clone was seen just once. The rearrangement uses TRBV6-5 and TRBJ2-7; D is possibly TRBD2 (7 bases). The CDR3 extends over 14 amino acids. With 2 bases removed from V and 1 base from J, the gap between germline ends came to 9 bases. CDR1 and CDR2 from the germline V gene are MNHEY and SVGAGI. CDR3 nucleotide sequence: TGTGCCAGCAGTTACGAGGGGGGGTCCTACGAGCAGTACTTC. Translation: CASSYEGGSYEQYF.

The rearrangement joins TRBV7-9 to TRBJ1-3; a possible D gene is TRBD1 (5 bases). Germline values: CDR1 SEHNR, CDR2 FQNEAQ (reference sequence). The CDR3 contains 16 residues. V dropped 5 bases and J dropped 2 bases, with 16 bases sitting between them. The chain's CDR3 is CASSRPGFIPGNTIYF. In DNA form, the CDR3 reads TGTGCCAGCAGCCGACCAGGGTTCATCCCTGGAAACACCATATATTTT. Based on the CDR3 plus reference TRBV7-9 and TRBJ1-3, the full variable domain is DTGVSQNPRHKITKRGQNVTFRCDPISEHNRLYWYRQTLGQGPEFLTYFQNEAQLEKSRLLSDRFSAERPKGSFSTLEIQRTEQGDSAMYLCASSRPGFIPGNTIYFGEGSWLTVV.

V usage is TRBV10-1 and J usage is TRBJ2-5; no clear D gene. With 0 bases removed from V and 0 bases from J, the gap between germline ends came to 8 bases. The CDR3 has 15 residues. Per germline, CDR1 WNHNN and CDR2 SYGVQD (reference sequence). The CDR3 protein is CASSESIRDQETQYF. The DNA for the CDR3 is TGCGCCAGCAGTGAGTCGATCCGGGACCAAGAGACCCAGTACTTC.

The CDR3 here is CASSLRFRARTGELFF. CDR3 nucleotide sequence: TGTGCCAGCAGTTTAAGGTTCAGGGCGCGGACCGGGGAGCTGTTTTTT. The chain employs TRBV28 and TRBJ2-2, with D possibly being TRBD1 (5 bases). Trimming left V 2 bases short and J 5 bases short, with 15 bases between. Germline-derived CDR1 and CDR2 are MDHEN and SYDVKM. CDR3 length: 16 residues. The full variable domain, in which reference TRBV28 and TRBJ2-2 provide the parts outside the CDR3, is DVKVTQSSRYLVKRTGEKVFLECVQDMDHENMFWYRQDPGLGLRLIYFSYDVKMKEKGDIPEGYSVSREKKERFSLILESASTNQTSMYLCASSLRFRARTGELFFGEGSRLTVL.

Here the CDR3 reads CASSPGAGVVKGELFF. The CDR3 nucleotides read TGTGCCAGCTCACCGGGTGCGGGAGTCGTAAAGGGGGAGCTGTTTTTT. The V gene is TRBV18, the J gene TRBJ2-2; TRBD2 aligns across 7 bases. Per the germline V gene, CDR1 is KGHSH and CDR2 is LQKENI. This CDR3 has 16 amino acids. J lost 8 bases, V lost 3 bases, and 12 bases had no gene match.

The chain couples TRBV27 to TRBJ1-1; no clear D gene. CDR3 length: 12 amino acids. Germline V CDR1 and CDR2: MNHEY, SMNVEV (reference sequence). V gave up 4 bases and J gave up 1 base, with 4 bases separating them. In nucleotides, the CDR3 is TGTGCCAGCAGTTCCAGGAACACTGAAGCTTTCTTT. The encoded protein is CASSSRNTEAFF.

The rearrangement links TRBV5-1 to TRBJ2-7; perhaps TRBD2 as D (6 bases). The V gene lost 3 bases and the J gene lost 3 bases, with 10 bases spanning the gap. There are 13 residues in the CDR3. Germline CDR1 SGHRS, CDR2 YFSETQ. CDR3: CASSSRGNYEQYF. The CDR3 DNA reads TGCGCCAGCAGCTCACGGGGGAACTACGAGCAGTACTTC.

The rearrangement links TRBV27 to TRBJ2-3; D call uncertain. The V and J ends lost 4 bases and 8 bases respectively, with 16 bases between them. The CDR3 runs to 14 residues. Germline V gene sequence: CDR1 MNHEY, CDR2 SMNVEV (reference sequence). The CDR3 loop is CASSSASVGGTQYF. The CDR3 DNA reads TGTGCCAGCAGTTCGGCTTCGGTCGGCGGTACGCAGTATTTT.

In its sample, this clone was seen once. J is TRBJ2-3 and V is TRBV28, with 9 bases matching TRBD1. The junction had 11 bases not matched to a gene; V was cut back by 5 bases and J by 2 bases. CDR1 MDHEN and CDR2 SYDVKM come from the germline V gene. This CDR3 has 17 amino acids. The CDR3 DNA follows: TGTGCCAGCAGTCTTTACAGGGGGCAAATTATCACAGATACGCAGTATTTT. It translates to CASSLYRGQIITDTQYF.

This chain links TRBV7-9 with TRBJ2-6; D perhaps matches TRBD2 (6 bases). The CDR3 has 16 amino acids. CDR1 and CDR2 (germline): SEHNR, FQNEAQ (reference sequence). Trimming stripped 4 bases from V and 2 bases from J, with 12 bases between. CDR3 protein: CASSYLREAGANVLTF. The CDR3 DNA reads as TGTGCCAGCAGCTACCTCAGGGAGGCTGGGGCCAACGTCCTGACTTTC.